This T cell receptor (beta chain) was obtained from a study of early T cells in non-severe SARS-CoV-2 infection. Study-wide context: Sequencing of bulk RNA from unsorted whole blood was done, without chain pairing.

Unique molecular identifiers tagged individual cDNA molecules. TCRdb reprocessed the 5' RACE reads via MiXCR and lists one record per CDR3 protein. The table lists fewer than 85,000 distinct CDR3 sequences, around 11% of them singletons, with around 12% in the top ten. The V gene lost 0 bases and the J gene lost 8 bases, with 13 bases spanning the gap. CDR1 is ENHRY and CDR2 is SYGVKD in the germline V gene. This CDR3 region has 15 residues. General observations from the study: Matching against VDJdb likely underestimated virus-specific expansions, favoring anti-spike CD8.

Concerning this clonotype itself: Its antigen is still unknown.

This TCR derives from an adult who was a healthcare worker with PCR-confirmed SARS-CoV-2 infection or an uninfected control (not recorded which). The V gene is TRBV10-3, the J gene TRBJ1-4, with a tentative D call TRBD1 (6 bases). Sequencing was performed on whole blood, taken at baseline. CDR3 nucleotides: TGTGCCATCAGTGAGTCGACAGGCAAAGGGGAAAAACTGTTTTTT. As protein: CAISESTGKGEKLFF.